This T cell receptor beta chain was recovered during a study of blood T cell repertoires in COVID-19. The wider study: Samples of COVID-19 (acute and convalescent) were obtained from the United States, Italy and Spain. PBMCs, B-cell-depleted T cells, or T cells were the source of the cDNA or gDNA that made up the material.

Authors' methods: Amplification of reference gene primers provided the estimated nucleated cell counts. Clones were sequenced by immunoSEQ multiplex PCR, and TCRdb holds only the in-frame ones, with some missing. V, J and clone size were drawn from that table, and D and trimming were deduced from the DNA. The sample holds approximately 54,000 clones, around 87% seen once. V lost 3 bases and J lost 11, with 13 bases in between. This CDR3 comprises 12 residues. CDR1 SNHLY and CDR2 FYNNEI come from the germline V gene. This chain joins TRBV2 and TRBJ1-2; D not resolved. The receptor comes from a man in his forties or fifties with acute or convalescent COVID-19. The sequenced sample was peripheral blood. CDR3 sequence (DNA): TGTGCCAGCAGTGACTCTGTCGGGGATTACACCTTC. It is translated as CASSDSVGDYTF.